The T cell receptor (beta chain) described here comes from a study of T cell repertoires in cytomegalovirus infection. This CDR3 spans 15 amino acids. The germline CDR1 and CDR2 sequences are SGHTA and FQGTGA. J lost 10 bases, V lost 3 bases, and 9 bases had no gene match. Comments on this clonotype: Its antigen is not identified.

General study points: CMV-specific HLA-C-restricted TCR beta clonotypes dominated the ex vivo response.

TCRdb reprocessed the reads via MiXCR and lists one record per CDR3 protein. Of fewer than 200,000 distinct CDR3 sequences listed, about 20% are singletons. The sequencing input was PBMCs. The gene calls are TRBV7-3 and TRBJ2-1; 10 nucleotides agree with TRBD2. The sequence came from a human donor in good health (CMV status not recorded). Some clones in this sample may be carry-over from other donors' samples. The CDR3 reads CASSLERGGPGEQFF. As DNA, the CDR3 is TGTGCCAGCAGCTTGGAGCGGGGGGGCCCAGGGGAGCAGTTCTTC.